This is a list of T cell receptor beta chains from one sample in a study of cytomegalovirus exposure and HLA in healthy donors. Produced via immunoSEQ multiplex PCR; TCRdb's table is partial and in-frame only. The sample holds about 140,000 clones; around nine tenths are singletons and the top ten take more than 4.5%. The source material was PBMCs. These receptors were taken from a woman in her twenties or thirties in good health and CMV-seronegative. Both conserved end residues are part of each CDR3. A D gene is named only where the DNA matches it firmly. Clone size appears in some rows only: once, few, many, or a class for an expanded clone.

D: TRBD1
size: few
V: TRBV6-4
J: TRBJ1-1
DNA: TGTGCCAGCAGCGCGACAGGGGACACTGAAGCTTTCTTT
CDR3: CASSATGDTEAFF

D: -
size: -
V: TRBV4-2
J: TRBJ2-7
DNA: TGTGCCAGCAGCCAAGATCTTGCCCGGGACTCCTACGAGCAGTACTTC
CDR3: CASSQDLARDSYEQYF

D: TRBD2
size: -
V: TRBV7-9
J: TRBJ2-7
DNA: TGTGCCAGCAGAGCGGGGGGTGGGATTCTCTCCTACGAGCAGTACTTC
CDR3: CASRAGGGILSYEQYF

D: TRBD1
size: -
V: TRBV27
J: TRBJ1-2
DNA: TGTGCCAGCAGTCTTGAGGGACAGGGGATTAACTATGGCTACACCTTC
CDR3: CASSLEGQGINYGYTF

D: -
size: -
V: TRBV4-3
J: TRBJ1-6
DNA: TGCGCCAGCAGCCAAGATAAGAACAGTCGGTCACCCCTCCACTTT
CDR3: CASSQDKNSRSPLHF

D: -
size: -
V: TRBV30
J: TRBJ1-2
DNA: TGTGCCTGGAGGGACACTACCCTGGGGGGCTACACCTTC
CDR3: CAWRDTTLGGYTF

D: -
size: -
V: TRBV28
J: TRBJ2-7
DNA: TGTGCCAGCAGTCGGAGATACGAGCAGTACTTC
CDR3: CASSRRYEQYF

D: TRBD2
size: -
V: TRBV30
J: TRBJ2-1
DNA: TGTGCTTGGGGACTAGCGGGGGCCGGGTCCTACAATGAGCAGTTCTTC
CDR3: CAWGLAGAGSYNEQFF

D: -
size: -
V: TRBV5-6
J: TRBJ2-3
DNA: TGTGCCAGCAGCTTGCTAGAGGGACTACCAGAGGGGGTGGATACGCAGTATTTT
CDR3: CASSLLEGLPEGVDTQYF

D: TRBD2
size: -
V: TRBV5-1
J: TRBJ2-3
DNA: TGCGCCAGCAGCACCGGACTAGCGGGAACCCGAGATACGCAGTATTTT
CDR3: CASSTGLAGTRDTQYF

D: TRBD2
size: -
V: TRBV5-1
J: TRBJ2-5
DNA: TGCGCCAGCAGCGAAGCCGGGACTAGCAACCAAGAGACCCAGTACTTC
CDR3: CASSEAGTSNQETQYF

D: -
size: few
V: TRBV5-6
J: TRBJ2-7
DNA: TGTGCCAGCAGCACTCTCGACAGGCCCTACGAGCAGTACTTC
CDR3: CASSTLDRPYEQYF

D: -
size: -
V: TRBV7-9
J: TRBJ2-1
DNA: TGTGCCAGCAGCTTATGGTTAGCCGACCTACGCAATGAGCAGTTCTTC
CDR3: CASSLWLADLRNEQFF

D: TRBD2
size: -
V: TRBV19
J: TRBJ2-5
DNA: TGTGCCAGTAGTATAGCCGGGGGGCAAGAGACCCAGTACTTC
CDR3: CASSIAGGQETQYF

D: -
size: few
V: TRBV7-9
J: TRBJ1-1
DNA: TGTGCCAGCAGTAGTCAGGAAGTTGAAGCTTTCTTT
CDR3: CASSSQEVEAFF

D: TRBD1
size: few
V: TRBV27
J: TRBJ1-2
DNA: TGTGCCAGCAGTTTAAGGGACAGGGGAACGGGCTACACCTTC
CDR3: CASSLRDRGTGYTF

D: -
size: -
V: TRBV28
J: TRBJ1-3
DNA: TGTGCCAGCAGCGGTTATGGGCGAGGACAGTCTGGAAACACCATATATTTT
CDR3: CASSGYGRGQSGNTIYF

D: TRBD2
size: once
V: TRBV5-1
J: TRBJ2-3
DNA: TGCGCCAGCAGATCAGTCGGGGGGGCTGCTTCAGATACGCAGTATTTT
CDR3: CASRSVGGAASDTQYF

D: TRBD1
size: -
V: TRBV5-8
J: TRBJ1-1
DNA: TGTGCCAGCAGCTTCGAACAGGGGTGGCTCGACACTGAAGCTTTCTTT
CDR3: CASSFEQGWLDTEAFF

D: TRBD1
size: -
V: TRBV4-3
J: TRBJ2-5
DNA: TGCGCCAGCAGCCAAACCACAGGGGGCGGACGAGAGACCCAGTACTTC
CDR3: CASSQTTGGGRETQYF

D: TRBD2
size: -
V: TRBV30
J: TRBJ2-5
DNA: TGTGCCTGGAGTGTAGCGGGGGGAGAGACCCAGTACTTC
CDR3: CAWSVAGGETQYF

D: -
size: -
V: TRBV6-5
J: TRBJ2-1
DNA: TGTGCCAGCAGACAAAGGGGAGGTGAGCAGTTCTTC
CDR3: CASRQRGGEQFF

D: -
size: -
V: TRBV10-3
J: TRBJ2-3
DNA: TGTGCCATCAGTGAGTGGGTGCTAGCGTCTAGCACAGATACGCAGTATTTT
CDR3: CAISEWVLASSTDTQYF

D: -
size: -
V: TRBV18
J: TRBJ2-2
DNA: TGTGCCAGCTCACCACCGACGGGGGTGAACACCGGGGAGCTGTTTTTT
CDR3: CASSPPTGVNTGELFF

D: -
size: -
V: TRBV7-7
J: TRBJ1-5
DNA: TGTGCCAGCAGCGTGTTACGGGGGGCACGACAGCCCCAGCATTTT
CDR3: CASSVLRGARQPQHF

D: TRBD1
size: -
V: TRBV19
J: TRBJ1-3
DNA: TGTGCCAGTAGGGGGGTCTTGGGACAGAACTCTGGAAACACCATATATTTT
CDR3: CASRGVLGQNSGNTIYF

D: TRBD2
size: -
V: TRBV28
J: TRBJ2-1
DNA: TGTGCCAGCAGTTTATCTAGCGGGCAGCCCTTTTTTGGTGAGCAGTTCTTC
CDR3: CASSLSSGQPFFGEQFF

D: -
size: -
V: TRBV21-1
J: TRBJ2-7
DNA: TGTGCCAGCAGCATTACCCAGGCCGAGCAGTACTTC
CDR3: CASSITQAEQYF

D: TRBD2
size: many
V: TRBV6-1
J: TRBJ2-7
DNA: TGTGCCAGCAGTGAAGAGGCGGGAGGGCCGTACGAGCAGTACTTC
CDR3: CASSEEAGGPYEQYF

D: TRBD2
size: -
V: TRBV9
J: TRBJ2-7
DNA: TGTGCCAGCAGCACGAGGACTAGCACCGAGCAGTACTTC
CDR3: CASSTRTSTEQYF

D: TRBD1
size: -
V: TRBV6-5
J: TRBJ1-4
DNA: TGTGCCAGCAAAAGGGGGCCGGGTAATGAAAAACTGTTTTTT
CDR3: CASKRGPGNEKLFF

D: -
size: -
V: TRBV28
J: TRBJ1-5
DNA: TGTGCCAGCAGTAAGTACAGGGAGTGTCAGCCCCAGCATTTT
CDR3: CASSKYRECQPQHF

D: TRBD1
size: -
V: TRBV15
J: TRBJ2-3
DNA: TGTGCCACCAGCAGAGACAGACAGGGGGCATCAGATACGCAGTATTTT
CDR3: CATSRDRQGASDTQYF

D: TRBD1
size: -
V: TRBV5-5
J: TRBJ1-6
DNA: TGTGCCAGCAGCTTGAGACAGGGAGGAGGTTCACCCCTCCACTTT
CDR3: CASSLRQGGGSPLHF

D: TRBD1
size: -
V: TRBV6-6
J: TRBJ2-7
DNA: TGTGCCAGCAGTTACTTGCAGGACAGGGGGCACTACGAGCAGTACTTC
CDR3: CASSYLQDRGHYEQYF

D: -
size: -
V: TRBV6-1
J: TRBJ2-2
DNA: TGTGCCAGCAGCGAACAGGTGGACACCGGGGAGCTGTTTTTT
CDR3: CASSEQVDTGELFF

D: TRBD2
size: -
V: TRBV7-2
J: TRBJ2-5
DNA: TGTGCCAGCAGCTTAGGAGCGGGGGCGTACCAAGAGACCCAGTACTTC
CDR3: CASSLGAGAYQETQYF

D: -
size: -
V: TRBV29-1
J: TRBJ1-3
DNA: TGCAGCGTTGTTGGACTGCACTCTGGAAACACCATATATTTT
CDR3: CSVVGLHSGNTIYF

D: TRBD1
size: -
V: TRBV19
J: TRBJ1-5
DNA: TGTGCCAGTAGCCGACTGGGACAGGGAAATCAGCCCCAGCATTTT
CDR3: CASSRLGQGNQPQHF

D: -
size: -
V: TRBV5-4
J: TRBJ1-2
DNA: TGTGCCAGCAGCTCTAGTACTCGGCGTGATGGCTACACCTTC
CDR3: CASSSSTRRDGYTF

D: -
size: -
V: TRBV5-4
J: TRBJ2-2
DNA: TGTGCCAGCAGCTTGGTGGGGGCAGGGAACACCGGGGAGCTGTTTTTT
CDR3: CASSLVGAGNTGELFF

D: TRBD2
size: few
V: TRBV7-2
J: TRBJ2-3
DNA: TGTGCCAGCCTAGCGGGGGGCACAGATACGCAGTATTTT
CDR3: CASLAGGTDTQYF

D: TRBD1
size: once
V: TRBV7-2
J: TRBJ1-2
DNA: TGTGCCAGCAGCCGTATGGGACAGTCTGGCTACACCTTC
CDR3: CASSRMGQSGYTF

D: -
size: -
V: TRBV5-1
J: TRBJ2-2
DNA: TGCGCCAGCAGCTTGGAAGGCGGGGGCTCGAACACCGGGGAGCTGTTTTTT
CDR3: CASSLEGGGSNTGELFF

D: TRBD2
size: -
V: TRBV10-3
J: TRBJ2-3
DNA: TGTGCCATCAGTGAGTCCAGCGGGGGAAGCAAGCAGTATTTT
CDR3: CAISESSGGSKQYF

D: -
size: -
V: TRBV9
J: TRBJ2-7
DNA: TGTGCCAGCAGCGTAAACTCGAACGCCTACGAGCAGTACTTC
CDR3: CASSVNSNAYEQYF

D: -
size: -
V: TRBV16
J: TRBJ1-2
DNA: TGTGCCAGCAGCCCCCGCCCAGGGGAGGGGAGCTATGGCTACACCTTC
CDR3: CASSPRPGEGSYGYTF

D: -
size: -
V: TRBV7-6
J: TRBJ1-1
DNA: TGTGCCAGCAGCTTCGGGGGGGGCCTGGGGGAAGCTTTCTTT
CDR3: CASSFGGGLGEAFF

D: -
size: -
V: TRBV18
J: TRBJ1-1
DNA: TGTGCCAGCTCACGGGCTTCGTCTGAAGCTTTCTTT
CDR3: CASSRASSEAFF

D: -
size: -
V: TRBV4-3
J: TRBJ1-6
DNA: TGCGCCAGCAGCCAAGCCCCTCACCCGACACCCTCCAATTCACCCCTCCACTTT
CDR3: CASSQAPHPTPSNSPLHF